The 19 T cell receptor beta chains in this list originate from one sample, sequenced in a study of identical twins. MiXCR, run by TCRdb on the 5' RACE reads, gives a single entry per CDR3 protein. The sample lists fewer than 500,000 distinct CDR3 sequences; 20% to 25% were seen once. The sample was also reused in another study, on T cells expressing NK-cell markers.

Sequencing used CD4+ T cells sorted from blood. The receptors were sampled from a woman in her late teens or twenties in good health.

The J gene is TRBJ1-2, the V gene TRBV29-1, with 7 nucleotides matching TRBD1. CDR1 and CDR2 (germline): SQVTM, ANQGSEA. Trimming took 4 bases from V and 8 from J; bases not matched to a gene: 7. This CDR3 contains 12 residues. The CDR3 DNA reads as TGCAGCGTTGGTGGAGGGGGCTGGGGCTACACCTTC. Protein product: CSVGGGGWGYTF. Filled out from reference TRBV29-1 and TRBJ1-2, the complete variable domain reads SAVISQKPSRDICQRGTSLTIQCQVDSQVTMMFWYRQQPGQSLTLIATANQGSEATYESGFVIDKFPISRPNLTFSTLTVSNMSPEDSSIYLCSVGGGGWGYTFGSGTRLTVV.

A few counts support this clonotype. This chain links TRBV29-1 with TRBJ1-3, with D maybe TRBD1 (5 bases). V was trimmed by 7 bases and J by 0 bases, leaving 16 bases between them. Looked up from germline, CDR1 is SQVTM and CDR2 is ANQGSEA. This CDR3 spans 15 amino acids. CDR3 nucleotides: TGCAGCGCCAGGGCCCTTGGAGGCTCTGGAAACACCATATATTTT. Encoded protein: CSARALGGSGNTIYF.

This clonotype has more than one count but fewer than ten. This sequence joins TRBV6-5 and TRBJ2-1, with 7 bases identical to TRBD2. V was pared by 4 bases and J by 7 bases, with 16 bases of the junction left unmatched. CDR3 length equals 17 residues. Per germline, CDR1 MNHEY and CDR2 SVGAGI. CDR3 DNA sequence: TGTGCCAGCAGTTCCCGAGGCGGCGGGAGTGGGAAAAATGAGCAGTTCTTC. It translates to CASSSRGGGSGKNEQFF.

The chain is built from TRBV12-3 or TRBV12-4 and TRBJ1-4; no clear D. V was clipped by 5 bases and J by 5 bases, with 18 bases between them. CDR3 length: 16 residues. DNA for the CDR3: TGTGCCAGCAGTCTCTCCGTGGCAGTAGTAAATGAAAAACTGTTTTTT. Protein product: CASSLSVAVVNEKLFF.

As DNA, the CDR3 is TGCAGTGCTGCCACGGACAGAAGAAACATTCAGTACTTC. Amino acids: CSAATDRRNIQYF. V usage is TRBV20-1 and J usage is TRBJ2-4; the D gene is possibly TRBD1 (6 bases). This CDR3 has 13 residues. Germline lookup yields CDR1 DFQATT and CDR2 SNEGSKA (reference sequence). The V and J ends lost 5 bases and 6 bases respectively, with 14 bases between them.

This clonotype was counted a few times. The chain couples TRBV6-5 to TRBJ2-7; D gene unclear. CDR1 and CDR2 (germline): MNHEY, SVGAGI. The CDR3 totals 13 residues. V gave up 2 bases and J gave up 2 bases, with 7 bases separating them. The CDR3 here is CASSYTGPYEQYF. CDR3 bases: TGTGCCAGCAGTTACACGGGCCCCTACGAGCAGTACTTC.

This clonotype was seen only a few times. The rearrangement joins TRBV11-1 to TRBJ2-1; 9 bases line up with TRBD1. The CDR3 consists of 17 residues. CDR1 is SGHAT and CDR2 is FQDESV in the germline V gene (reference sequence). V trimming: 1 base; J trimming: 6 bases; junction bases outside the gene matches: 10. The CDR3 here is CASSLVQGAQYVNEQFF. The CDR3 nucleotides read TGTGCCAGCAGCTTAGTACAGGGGGCCCAATACGTCAATGAGCAGTTCTTC.

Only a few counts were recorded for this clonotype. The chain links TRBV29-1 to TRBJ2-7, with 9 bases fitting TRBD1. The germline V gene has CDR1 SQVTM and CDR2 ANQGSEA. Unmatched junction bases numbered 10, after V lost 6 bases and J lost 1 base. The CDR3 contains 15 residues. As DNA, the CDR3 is TGCAGCGTGAGAGTCGCCGGGACAGGGTCCTACGAGCAGTACTTC. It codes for CSVRVAGTGSYEQYF.

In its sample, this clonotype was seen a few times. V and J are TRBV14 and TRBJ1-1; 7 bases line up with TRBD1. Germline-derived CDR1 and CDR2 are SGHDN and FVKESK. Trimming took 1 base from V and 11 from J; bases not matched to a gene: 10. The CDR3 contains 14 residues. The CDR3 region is CASSQGETGNKAFF. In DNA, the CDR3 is TGTGCCAGCAGCCAAGGAGAGACAGGGAATAAGGCTTTCTTT.

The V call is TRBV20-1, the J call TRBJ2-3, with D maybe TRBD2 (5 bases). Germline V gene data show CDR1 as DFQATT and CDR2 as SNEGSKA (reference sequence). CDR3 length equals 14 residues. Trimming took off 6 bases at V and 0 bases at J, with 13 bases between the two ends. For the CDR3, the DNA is TGCAGTGCAGAGGGCAGTCGTAGCACAGATACGCAGTATTTT. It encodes CSAEGSRSTDTQYF.

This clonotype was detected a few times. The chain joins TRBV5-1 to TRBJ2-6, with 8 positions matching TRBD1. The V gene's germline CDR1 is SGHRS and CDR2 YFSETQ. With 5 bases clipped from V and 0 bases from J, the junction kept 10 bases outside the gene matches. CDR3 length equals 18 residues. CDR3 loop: CASRDGTGKFSGANVLTF. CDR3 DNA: TGCGCCAGCAGAGACGGGACAGGAAAGTTCTCTGGGGCCAACGTCCTGACTTTC. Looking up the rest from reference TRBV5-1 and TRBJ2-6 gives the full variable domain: KAGVTQTPRYLIKTRGQQVTLSCSPISGHRSVSWYQQTPGQGLQFLFEYFSETQRNKGNFPGRFSGRQFSNSRSEMNVSTLELGDSALYLCASRDGTGKFSGANVLTFGAGSRLTVL.

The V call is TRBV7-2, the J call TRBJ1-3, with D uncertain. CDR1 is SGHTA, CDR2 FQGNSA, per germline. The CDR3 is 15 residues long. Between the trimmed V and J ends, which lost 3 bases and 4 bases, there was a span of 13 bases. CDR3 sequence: CASSFTHTGGNTIYF. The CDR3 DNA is TGTGCCAGCAGCTTTACCCATACGGGGGGAAACACCATATATTTT.

Written as DNA, the CDR3 is TGTGCCAGCAGGCCCCGGGGATACACCGACAATGAGCAGTTCTTC. This sequence encodes CASRPRGYTDNEQFF. The chain employs TRBV2 and TRBJ2-1; tentatively, D is TRBD2 (5 bases). This CDR3 comprises 15 residues. The germline CDR1 and CDR2 sequences are SNHLY and FYNNEI. V was clipped by 6 bases and J by 5 bases, with 17 bases between them.

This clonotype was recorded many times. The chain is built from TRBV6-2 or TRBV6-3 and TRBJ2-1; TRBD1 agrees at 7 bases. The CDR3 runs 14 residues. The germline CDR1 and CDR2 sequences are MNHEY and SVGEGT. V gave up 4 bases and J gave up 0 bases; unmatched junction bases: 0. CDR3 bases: TGTGCCAGCAGTTGGGACAGCTCCTACAATGAGCAGTTCTTC. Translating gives CASSWDSSYNEQFF.

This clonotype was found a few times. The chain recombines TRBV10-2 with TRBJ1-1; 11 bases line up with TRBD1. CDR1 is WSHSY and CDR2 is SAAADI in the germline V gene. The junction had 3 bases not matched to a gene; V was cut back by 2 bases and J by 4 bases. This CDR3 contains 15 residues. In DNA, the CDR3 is TGCGCCAGCAGTGAGCGGGGACAGGGGGTCACTGAAGCTTTCTTT. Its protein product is CASSERGQGVTEAFF.

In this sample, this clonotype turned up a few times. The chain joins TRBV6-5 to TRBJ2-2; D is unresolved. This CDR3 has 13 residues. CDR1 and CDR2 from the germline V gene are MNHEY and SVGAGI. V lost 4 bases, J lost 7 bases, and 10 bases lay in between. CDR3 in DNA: TGTGCCAGCAGTTTAGACCCGGGCGGGGAGCTGTTTTTT. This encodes CASSLDPGGELFF.

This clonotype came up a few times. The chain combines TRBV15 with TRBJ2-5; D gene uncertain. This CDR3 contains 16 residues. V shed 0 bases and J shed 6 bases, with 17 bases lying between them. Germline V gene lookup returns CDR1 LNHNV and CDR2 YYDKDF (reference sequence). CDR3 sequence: CATSRDYRLRMQTQYF. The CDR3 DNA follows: TGTGCCACCAGCAGAGATTATCGACTGCGTATGCAGACCCAGTACTTC.

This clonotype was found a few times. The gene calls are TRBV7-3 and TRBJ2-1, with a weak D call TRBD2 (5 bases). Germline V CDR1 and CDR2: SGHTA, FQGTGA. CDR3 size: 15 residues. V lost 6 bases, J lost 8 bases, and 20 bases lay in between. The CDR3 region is CASRRRATRYDEQFF. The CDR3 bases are TGTGCCAGCAGGCGGCGGGCCACTAGATATGATGAGCAGTTCTTC.

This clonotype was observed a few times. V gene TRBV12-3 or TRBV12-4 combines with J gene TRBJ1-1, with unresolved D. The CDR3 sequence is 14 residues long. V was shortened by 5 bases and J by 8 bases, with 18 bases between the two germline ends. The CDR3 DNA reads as TGTGCCAGCAGTCCGGGTCTCGTAATCAAGGAAGCTTTCTTT. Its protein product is CASSPGLVIKEAFF.